This entry concerns a single T cell receptor beta chain. This sample was included in a study of cytomegalovirus exposure and HLA in healthy donors. In germline, CDR1 is LNHDA, CDR2 SQIVND (reference sequence). The ends were cut back, 4 bases at V and 8 bases at J, with 20 bases in the middle. This CDR3 comprises 15 residues. Amplification used 60 Vbeta primers and 13 Jbeta primers. Using immunoSEQ multiplex PCR, the repertoire was profiled, and TCRdb retains in-frame clones only, with some absent. This sample yields 100,000 to 150,000 clones, of which approximately 10% are seen a single time; 5.5% to 8% belongs to the top ten.

The sequenced material came from PBMCs. The source of this sequence is a woman between 35 and 50 years old in good health and CMV-seropositive. The gene calls are TRBV19 and TRBJ1-2; TRBD1 might be the D (5 bases). The CDR3, as DNA: TGTGCCAGTAGTAGGGGAGTCTACCCGGGGGTCGGCTACACCTTC. As protein: CASSRGVYPGVGYTF.